Listed below are T cell receptor beta chains from one sample, sequenced in a study of neurological immune-mediated disorders. TCRdb re-called the 5' RACE reads with MiXCR, one entry per CDR3 protein. This table has tens of thousands of distinct CDR3 sequences, approximately 9.4% appearing once. Sample: PBMCs. Every receptor here comes from a man aged 45-60 years in good health. CDR3s include the opening cysteine and the closing phenylalanine or tryptophan. The order of the fields is clone size, D gene, V gene, J gene, CDR3 protein, CDR3 DNA. D genes are given only for firm matches. The size entry is marked missing in some rows and otherwise reads once, few, many or a size class.

clone_size: .; d_call: TRBD2; v_call: TRBV20-1; j_call: TRBJ2-3; cdr3_aa: CSARGSGSADTQYF; cdr3_nt: TGCAGTGCCCGGGGTAGCGGGAGCGCAGATACGCAGTATTTT
clone_size: .; d_call: TRBD1; v_call: TRBV30; j_call: TRBJ2-1; cdr3_aa: CAWSRDRQPPRQFF; cdr3_nt: TGTGCCTGGAGTCGGGACAGGCAACCCCCTAGGCAGTTCTTC
clone_size: many; d_call: .; v_call: TRBV7-9; j_call: TRBJ2-5; cdr3_aa: CASSLEQETQYF; cdr3_nt: TGCGCCAGCAGCTTGGAACAAGAGACCCAGTACTTC
clone_size: many; d_call: .; v_call: TRBV5-1; j_call: TRBJ2-5; cdr3_aa: CASSPGGSHQETQYF; cdr3_nt: TGCGCCAGCAGCCCCGGGGGCTCACACCAAGAGACCCAGTACTTC
clone_size: many; d_call: .; v_call: TRBV4-1; j_call: TRBJ2-5; cdr3_aa: CASRAGGAQETQYF; cdr3_nt: TGCGCCAGCAGGGCTGGAGGGGCCCAAGAGACCCAGTACTTC
clone_size: many; d_call: .; v_call: TRBV12-3/TRBV12-4; j_call: TRBJ2-2; cdr3_aa: CASSTQGTGELFF; cdr3_nt: TGTGCCAGCAGTACACAGGGAACCGGGGAGCTGTTTTTT
clone_size: many; d_call: TRBD1; v_call: TRBV7-9; j_call: TRBJ1-1; cdr3_aa: CASSSQGQSGEAFF; cdr3_nt: TGTGCCAGCAGCAGCCAGGGACAGTCGGGAGAAGCTTTCTTT
clone_size: many; d_call: TRBD1; v_call: TRBV20-1; j_call: TRBJ1-3; cdr3_aa: CSARDHRTGGSGNTIYF; cdr3_nt: TGCAGTGCTAGAGATCATCGGACAGGGGGCTCTGGAAACACCATATATTTT
clone_size: many; d_call: TRBD2; v_call: TRBV7-2; j_call: TRBJ2-1; cdr3_aa: CASSPRTSGRVRNEQFF; cdr3_nt: TGTGCCAGCAGCCCTCGGACTAGCGGCAGAGTTAGGAATGAGCAGTTCTTC
clone_size: many; d_call: TRBD1; v_call: TRBV5-1; j_call: TRBJ2-3; cdr3_aa: CASTYGTVTDTQYF; cdr3_nt: TGCGCCAGCACCTACGGGACAGTTACAGATACGCAGTATTTT
clone_size: many; d_call: .; v_call: TRBV18; j_call: TRBJ2-1; cdr3_aa: CASSPRASSNNEQFF; cdr3_nt: TGTGCCAGCTCACCTAGGGCTAGCTCGAACAATGAGCAGTTCTTC
clone_size: many; d_call: .; v_call: TRBV7-2; j_call: TRBJ2-1; cdr3_aa: CASRNPEGDGYNEQFF; cdr3_nt: TGTGCCAGCAGGAACCCTGAGGGGGATGGATACAATGAGCAGTTCTTC
clone_size: many; d_call: .; v_call: TRBV5-1; j_call: TRBJ2-1; cdr3_aa: CASSLLPSDGSYNEQFF; cdr3_nt: TGCGCCAGCAGCTTGCTGCCTAGCGATGGTTCCTACAATGAGCAGTTCTTC
clone_size: many; d_call: .; v_call: TRBV20-1; j_call: TRBJ2-3; cdr3_aa: CSARDGGPSTDTQYF; cdr3_nt: TGCAGTGCTAGAGATGGCGGGCCTAGCACAGATACGCAGTATTTT
clone_size: many; d_call: .; v_call: TRBV7-3; j_call: TRBJ2-6; cdr3_aa: CASSLSPPGANVLTF; cdr3_nt: TGTGCCAGCAGCTTATCCCCCCCCGGGGCCAACGTCCTGACTTTC
clone_size: .; d_call: .; v_call: TRBV20-1; j_call: TRBJ2-1; cdr3_aa: CSARLGASNEKFF; cdr3_nt: TGCAGTGCTAGACTAGGAGCGAGCAATGAGAAGTTCTTC
clone_size: many; d_call: .; v_call: TRBV20-1; j_call: TRBJ2-7; cdr3_aa: CSARDGEQYF; cdr3_nt: TGCAGTGCTAGAGACGGGGAGCAGTACTTC
clone_size: many; d_call: .; v_call: TRBV9; j_call: TRBJ2-3; cdr3_aa: CASSVETDTQYF; cdr3_nt: TGTGCCAGCAGCGTAGAAACAGATACGCAGTATTTT
clone_size: many; d_call: .; v_call: TRBV20-1; j_call: TRBJ1-3; cdr3_aa: CSVVGISGNTIYF; cdr3_nt: TGCAGTGTTGTCGGGATCTCTGGAAACACCATATATTTT
clone_size: .; d_call: .; v_call: TRBV6-1; j_call: TRBJ2-3; cdr3_aa: CASRDGTDTQYF; cdr3_nt: TGTGCCAGCAGAGACGGGACAGATACGCAGTATTTT
clone_size: many; d_call: .; v_call: TRBV7-2; j_call: TRBJ2-7; cdr3_aa: CASSLDYIGPTASYEQYF; cdr3_nt: TGTGCCAGCAGCTTAGATTATATCGGTCCGACCGCCTCCTACGAGCAGTACTTC
clone_size: many; d_call: .; v_call: TRBV6-2/TRBV6-3; j_call: TRBJ1-5; cdr3_aa: CASSYRGSGNQPQHF; cdr3_nt: TGTGCCAGCAGTTACCGGGGATCTGGCAATCAGCCCCAGCATTTT
clone_size: many; d_call: TRBD2; v_call: TRBV5-1; j_call: TRBJ2-1; cdr3_aa: CASGVPGPTSGRILYEQFF; cdr3_nt: TGCGCCAGCGGAGTACCGGGACCTACTAGCGGGAGGATTCTCTACGAGCAGTTCTTC
clone_size: many; d_call: TRBD1; v_call: TRBV25-1; j_call: TRBJ2-1; cdr3_aa: CASSASPYGTGFGHEQFF; cdr3_nt: TGTGCCAGCAGTGCCTCACCTTACGGGACAGGGTTTGGGCATGAGCAGTTCTTC
clone_size: many; d_call: .; v_call: TRBV29-1; j_call: TRBJ1-4; cdr3_aa: CSVAGTRNEKLFF; cdr3_nt: TGCAGCGTTGCGGGGACAAGGAATGAAAAACTGTTTTTT
clone_size: many; d_call: .; v_call: TRBV7-8; j_call: TRBJ1-4; cdr3_aa: CASSLGWRDEKLFF; cdr3_nt: TGTGCCAGCAGCTTAGGGTGGCGGGATGAAAAACTGTTTTTT
clone_size: many; d_call: TRBD1; v_call: TRBV28; j_call: TRBJ1-4; cdr3_aa: CASSLGTASLFDEKLFF; cdr3_nt: TGTGCCAGCAGTTTGGGGACAGCCTCTCTGTTTGATGAAAAACTGTTTTTT
clone_size: many; d_call: .; v_call: TRBV5-6; j_call: TRBJ2-1; cdr3_aa: CASSPVGTLTYNEQFF; cdr3_nt: TGTGCCAGCAGTCCGGTAGGGACGCTAACCTACAATGAGCAGTTCTTC
clone_size: many; d_call: .; v_call: TRBV30; j_call: TRBJ1-6; cdr3_aa: CAWSVRVGGSSPLHF; cdr3_nt: TGTGCCTGGAGTGTTCGAGTGGGGGGCTCTTCACCCCTCCACTTT
clone_size: many; d_call: .; v_call: TRBV12-3/TRBV12-4; j_call: TRBJ2-3; cdr3_aa: CASSLDVGGYTDTQYF; cdr3_nt: TGTGCCAGCAGTTTGGACGTTGGCGGATACACAGATACGCAGTATTTT
clone_size: many; d_call: .; v_call: TRBV28; j_call: TRBJ2-1; cdr3_aa: CASSLWAGPYNEQFF; cdr3_nt: TGTGCCAGCAGTTTATGGGCAGGGCCCTACAATGAGCAGTTCTTC
clone_size: many; d_call: TRBD2; v_call: TRBV24-1; j_call: TRBJ2-3; cdr3_aa: CATSTGTSGRVDTQYF; cdr3_nt: TGTGCCACCAGTACCGGGACTAGCGGGAGAGTAGATACGCAGTATTTT
clone_size: many; d_call: TRBD1; v_call: TRBV29-1; j_call: TRBJ1-5; cdr3_aa: CSVEYPGQGVDQPQHF; cdr3_nt: TGCAGCGTTGAGTATCCGGGACAGGGCGTCGATCAGCCCCAGCATTTT
clone_size: many; d_call: .; v_call: TRBV29-1; j_call: TRBJ2-7; cdr3_aa: CSVAPDRDEQYF; cdr3_nt: TGCAGCGTTGCCCCGGACAGAGACGAGCAGTACTTC
clone_size: few; d_call: TRBD1; v_call: TRBV5-1; j_call: TRBJ1-6; cdr3_aa: CASSTGQGEAPPHF; cdr3_nt: TGCGCCAGCAGTACCGGACAGGGCGAGGCACCCCCCCACTTT
clone_size: many; d_call: TRBD1; v_call: TRBV5-1; j_call: TRBJ2-2; cdr3_aa: CASSLDRGHTGELFF; cdr3_nt: TGCGCCAGCAGCTTAGACAGGGGACACACCGGGGAGCTGTTTTTT